This T cell receptor (beta chain) is from a study of blood T cell repertoires in COVID-19. Looked up from germline, CDR1 is MNHEY and CDR2 is SVGEGT. This CDR3 has 15 amino acids. V trimming: 0 bases; J trimming: 5 bases; junction bases outside the gene matches: 5. The protocol was immunoSEQ multiplex PCR, while the TCRdb copy is restricted to in-frame clones and leaves out a portion. The table shows 150,000 or so clones, with approximately 85% occurring only once. Specimen: peripheral blood. The chain links TRBV6-2 or TRBV6-3 to TRBJ2-3, with 7 bases matching TRBD2. This TCR was sampled from a man in his 60s who had recovered from COVID-19. In DNA, the CDR3 is TGTGCCAGCAGTTACTCGGGGGAGGGAGGAGATACGCAGTATTTT. Its translation is CASSYSGEGGDTQYF.